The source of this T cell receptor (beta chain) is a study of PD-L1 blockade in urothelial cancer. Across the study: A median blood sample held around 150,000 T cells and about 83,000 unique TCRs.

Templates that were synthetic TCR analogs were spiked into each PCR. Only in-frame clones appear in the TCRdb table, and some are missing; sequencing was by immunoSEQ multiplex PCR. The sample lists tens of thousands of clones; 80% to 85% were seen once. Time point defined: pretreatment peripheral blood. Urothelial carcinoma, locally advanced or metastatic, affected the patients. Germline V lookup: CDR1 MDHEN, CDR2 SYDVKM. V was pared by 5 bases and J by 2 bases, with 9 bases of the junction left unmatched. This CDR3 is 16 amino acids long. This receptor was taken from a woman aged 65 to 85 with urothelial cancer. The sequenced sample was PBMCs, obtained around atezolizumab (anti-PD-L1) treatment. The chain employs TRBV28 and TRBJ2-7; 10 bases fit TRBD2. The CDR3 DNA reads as TGTGCCAGCAGTCCAGGACTAGCGGCAACAACCTACGAGCAGTACTTC. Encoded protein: CASSPGLAATTYEQYF.